A selection of T cell receptor beta chains follows, all from one sample in a study of radiation and T cells in renal cell carcinoma. Sequencing used immunoSEQ multiplex PCR; TCRdb keeps in-frame clones, though not all of them. The sample holds 70,000 or so clones; 82% are singletons and the top ten take approximately 6%. This specimen was blood, taken from a patient whose treatment included radiotherapy and nephrectomy. The receptors come from a man aged 55 to 70 with renal cell carcinoma. CDR3s include the opening cysteine and the closing phenylalanine or tryptophan. Fields, in order: CDR3 DNA, CDR3 protein, clone size, D gene, V gene, J gene. D genes are given only for firm matches. Clone size is given for some rows only: seen once, a few or many times, or a class if the clone is expanded.

DNA: TGCGCCAGCAGCCTCGGGACGACCTATAATTCACCCCTCCACTTT; CDR3: CASSLGTTYNSPLHF; size: -; D: -; V: TRBV4-3; J: TRBJ1-6
DNA: TGTGCCAGCAGCGTAGGTCAGATTCCCTACGAGCAGTACTTC; CDR3: CASSVGQIPYEQYF; size: -; D: -; V: TRBV9; J: TRBJ2-7
DNA: TGCGCCAGCAGCTTGGCAGGGGCAACCTACGAGCAGTACTTC; CDR3: CASSLAGATYEQYF; size: -; D: -; V: TRBV5-1; J: TRBJ2-7
DNA: TGTGCCAGCAGCCTGGGGACGGACGAGCAGTACTTC; CDR3: CASSLGTDEQYF; size: -; D: -; V: TRBV11-2; J: TRBJ2-7
DNA: TGTGCCAGCAGTAATTCAGGGGCCTACTACGAGCAGTACTTC; CDR3: CASSNSGAYYEQYF; size: few; D: -; V: TRBV6-5; J: TRBJ2-7
DNA: TGCGCCAGCAGCTTGGATGGTAGCGGGAGGTTTGATACGCAGTATTTT; CDR3: CASSLDGSGRFDTQYF; size: -; D: TRBD2; V: TRBV5-1; J: TRBJ2-3
DNA: TGCGCCAGCAGCCAAGTCCCGAGCTCCTACGAGCAGTACTTC; CDR3: CASSQVPSSYEQYF; size: -; D: -; V: TRBV4-1; J: TRBJ2-7
DNA: TGTGCCAGCAGCTTCAGGACTAGCGGGCTCCAAGAGACCCAGTACTTC; CDR3: CASSFRTSGLQETQYF; size: -; D: TRBD2; V: TRBV7-9; J: TRBJ2-5
DNA: TGTGCCAGCAGGAGGAGGGACCCTAACACCGGGGAGCTGTTTTTT; CDR3: CASRRRDPNTGELFF; size: -; D: -; V: TRBV6-1; J: TRBJ2-2
DNA: TGTGCCAGCAGTCGACAGGGCCGGGAGACCCAGTACTTC; CDR3: CASSRQGRETQYF; size: once; D: TRBD1; V: TRBV6-5; J: TRBJ2-5